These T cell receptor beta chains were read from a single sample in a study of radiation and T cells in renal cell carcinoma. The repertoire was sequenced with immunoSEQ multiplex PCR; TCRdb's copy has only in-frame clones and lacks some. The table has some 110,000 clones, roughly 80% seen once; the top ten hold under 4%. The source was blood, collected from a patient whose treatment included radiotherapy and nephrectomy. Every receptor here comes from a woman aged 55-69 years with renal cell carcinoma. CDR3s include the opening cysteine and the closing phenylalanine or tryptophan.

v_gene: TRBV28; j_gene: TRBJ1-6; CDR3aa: CASSLDGTGESPLHF
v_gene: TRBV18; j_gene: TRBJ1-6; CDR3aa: CASSTEGHNSPLHF
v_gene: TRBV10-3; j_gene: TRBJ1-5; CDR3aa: CAIQGSGNQPQHF
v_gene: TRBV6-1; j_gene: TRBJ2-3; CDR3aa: CASSPAVFTDTQYF
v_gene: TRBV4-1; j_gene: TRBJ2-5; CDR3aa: CASRPGLRIQETQYF
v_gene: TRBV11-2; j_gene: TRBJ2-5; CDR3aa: CASSLGFASGTQYF
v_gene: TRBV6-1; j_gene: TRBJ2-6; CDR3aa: CASSEALLWGEPQPGANVLTF
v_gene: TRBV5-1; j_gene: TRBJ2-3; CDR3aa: CASSLGTTDTQYF
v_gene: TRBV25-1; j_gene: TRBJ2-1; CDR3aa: CASSDTFRQGAHEQFF
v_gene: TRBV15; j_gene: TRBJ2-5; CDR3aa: CATSRATGSRGTQYF
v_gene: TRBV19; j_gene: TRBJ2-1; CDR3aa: CASSISQQFYNEQFF
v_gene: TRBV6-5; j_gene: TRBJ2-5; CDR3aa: CASSQSRTGQTQYF
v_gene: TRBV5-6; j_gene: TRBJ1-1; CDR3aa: CASRRGSEAFF
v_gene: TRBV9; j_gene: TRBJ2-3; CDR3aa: CASSPLGRTSGGGSTDTQYF
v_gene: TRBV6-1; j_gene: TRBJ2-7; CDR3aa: CASSALKGQAITYEQYF
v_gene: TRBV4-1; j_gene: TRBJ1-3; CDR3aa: CASSQVRGGNTIYF
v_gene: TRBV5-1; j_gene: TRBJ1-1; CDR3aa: CASSLDLRVFSSAFF
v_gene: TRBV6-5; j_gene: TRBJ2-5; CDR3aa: CASSYSRFYWQETQYF
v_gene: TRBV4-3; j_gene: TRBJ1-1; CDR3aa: CASSQDMTGGNGVSTEAFF
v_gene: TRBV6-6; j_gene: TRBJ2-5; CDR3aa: CASSYSNVGTQYF
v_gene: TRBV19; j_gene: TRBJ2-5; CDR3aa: CASSAGLGDQETQYF
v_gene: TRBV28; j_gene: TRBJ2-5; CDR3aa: CASSRTLQETQYF
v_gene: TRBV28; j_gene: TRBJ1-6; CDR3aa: CASSSPGDRGLGGHNSPLHF
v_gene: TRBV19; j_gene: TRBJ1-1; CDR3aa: CASSVTGRNTEAFF
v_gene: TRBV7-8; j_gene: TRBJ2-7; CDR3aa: CASSPGLAAYEQYF
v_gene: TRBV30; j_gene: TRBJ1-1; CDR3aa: CAWSVPPGINTEAFF
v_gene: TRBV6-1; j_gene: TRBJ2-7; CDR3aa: CASMGQGYEQYF
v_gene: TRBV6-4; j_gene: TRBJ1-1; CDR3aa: CASKGQGALNTEAFF
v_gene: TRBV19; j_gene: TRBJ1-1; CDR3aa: CASSVGTPNTEAFF
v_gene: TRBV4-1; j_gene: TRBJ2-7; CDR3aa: CASSQARVPSLYEQYF
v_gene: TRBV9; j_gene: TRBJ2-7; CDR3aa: CASSPSSGGPYEQYF
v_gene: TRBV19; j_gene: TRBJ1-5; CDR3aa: CASSPYSNQPQHF
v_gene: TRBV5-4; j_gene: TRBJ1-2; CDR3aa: CASSFAGEGGYTF
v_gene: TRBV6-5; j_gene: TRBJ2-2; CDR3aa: CASSTWTVAGELFF
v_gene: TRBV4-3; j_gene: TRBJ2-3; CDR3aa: CASSRNPSTRSWVDTQYF
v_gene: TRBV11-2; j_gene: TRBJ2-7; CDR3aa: CASSFADRGYEQYF
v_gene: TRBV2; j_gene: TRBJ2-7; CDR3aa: CASSDGDSNF
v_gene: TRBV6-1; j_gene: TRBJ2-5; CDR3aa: CASSEEGGAPETQYF